A single sample is the source of the 27 T cell receptor beta chains below, sequenced in a study of cytomegalovirus exposure and HLA in healthy donors. PCR involved 60 Vbeta and 13 Jbeta primers. Profiled with immunoSEQ multiplex PCR; TCRdb holds only in-frame clones, not every one. Of some 140,000 clones in the sample, more than 60% were seen once. Sequencing input: PBMCs. The receptors derive from a woman aged 45-65 years in good health and CMV-seropositive.

V gene TRBV21-1 combines with J gene TRBJ2-1; the DNA was not used to check the table's D call, TRBD2. TRBV21-1 is listed as a pseudogene. The CDR3 runs to 16 residues. CDR3 region: CASSRRAGFSYNEQFF. CDR3 sequence (DNA): TGTGCCAGCAGCAGGAGGGCGGGTTTCTCCTACAATGAGCAGTTCTTC.

The rearrangement joins TRBV10-3 to TRBJ1-3; no firm D call. The germline V gene encodes CDR1 ENHRY and CDR2 SYGVKD. This CDR3 is built from 13 residues. The ends were cut back, 4 bases at V and 0 bases at J, with 4 bases in the middle. For the CDR3, the DNA is TGTGCCATCAGTGGGAGCTCTGGAAACACCATATATTTT. This codes for CAISGSSGNTIYF.

The chain has TRBV29-1 and TRBJ1-1, with D possibly matching TRBD1 (5 bases). From germline, CDR1 is SQVTM and CDR2 ANQGSEA. This CDR3 region has 14 residues. The V end lost 6 bases, the J end lost 2 bases, and 16 bases lay between the germline ends. CDR3 residues: CSVDRKQVNTEAFF. Here the CDR3 DNA reads TGCAGCGTGGACCGAAAACAGGTAAACACTGAAGCTTTCTTT.

CDR3 region: CASSQMDRVYEQYF. CDR3 DNA sequence: TGTGCCAGCAGCCAAATGGACAGGGTCTACGAGCAGTACTTC. The chain is built from TRBV14 and TRBJ2-7; TRBD1 matches 8 bases. CDR3 length equals 14 residues. The V and J ends lost 2 bases and 3 bases, in that order; junction bases with no gene match: 3. Germline CDR1 is SGHDN and CDR2 is FVKESK.

V gene TRBV9 combines with J gene TRBJ2-3; 10 positions match TRBD2. V shed 0 bases and J 8 bases; nucleotides not matched to a gene: 9. The CDR3 is 16 residues long. The germline gives CDR1 SGDLS, CDR2 YYNGEE. The CDR3 nucleotides are TGTGCCAGCAGCGTAGGCACTAGCGGGGCTCGTGGTACGCAGTATTTT. Its translation is CASSVGTSGARGTQYF.

J is TRBJ2-1 and V is TRBV30, with 9 bases identical to TRBD2. Germline CDR1 and CDR2: GTSNPN and SVGIG (reference sequence). The CDR3 is made up of 15 amino acids. V lost 1 base, J lost 8 bases, and 9 bases stayed unmatched. In DNA form, the CDR3 reads TGTGCCTGGAGTGATCCGGGACTAGCTTTATATGAGCAGTTCTTC. Its protein is CAWSDPGLALYEQFF.

The DNA for the CDR3 is TGTGCCAGCAGTGAAGTGGCAACTGGAAACACCATATATTTT. The encoded protein is CASSEVATGNTIYF. The V call is TRBV6-1, the J call TRBJ1-3, with D unresolved. The CDR3 length is 14 residues. V shed 1 base and J shed 2 bases, with 6 bases lying between them. CDR1 MNHNS and CDR2 SASEGT come from the germline V gene.

The chain couples TRBV7-2 to TRBJ1-3; maybe TRBD1 (5 bases). Per germline, CDR1 SGHTA and CDR2 FQGNSA. Trimming stripped 5 bases from V and 1 base from J, with 9 bases between. The CDR3 is made up of 14 amino acids. Here the CDR3 DNA reads TGTGCCAGCAGCAGCCAGGGTTCTGGAAACACCATATATTTT. This encodes CASSSQGSGNTIYF.

In this sample, this clone turned up a few times. The chain recombines TRBV6-1 with TRBJ1-5; TRBD1 is a possible D gene (5 bases). The CDR3 is 14 residues long. V lost 2 bases and J lost 7, with 12 bases in between. Germline lookup yields CDR1 MNHNS and CDR2 SASEGT. This CDR3 reads CASSERGRGQPQHF. DNA of the CDR3: TGTGCCAGCAGTGAAAGAGGGAGGGGACAGCCCCAGCATTTT.

The chain combines TRBV7-3 with TRBJ2-3; 7 bases agree with TRBD2. Trimming took 1 base from V and 3 from J; bases not matched to a gene: 7. CDR1 is SGHTA, CDR2 FQGTGA, per germline. This CDR3 has 16 residues. The CDR3 reads CASSLRGGSLTDTQYF. CDR3 DNA sequence: TGTGCCAGCAGCTTAAGGGGGGGATCTTTGACAGATACGCAGTATTTT.

This clone was seen just once. The chain links TRBV2 to TRBJ1-4; TRBD1 agrees at 7 bases. After removal of 3 bases from V and 3 bases from J, the junction contained 1 base not matched to a gene. CDR1 is SNHLY and CDR2 is FYNNEI in the germline V gene. CDR3 size: 14 residues. CDR3 nucleotides: TGTGCCAGCAGTGACGGGACAGCTAATGAAAAACTGTTTTTT. It translates to CASSDGTANEKLFF. The full variable domain, completed using reference TRBV2 and TRBJ1-4, is EPEVTQTPSHQVTQMGQEVILRCVPISNHLYFYWYRQILGQKVEFLVSFYNNEISEKSEIFDDQFSVERPDGSNFTLKIRSTKLEDSAMYFCASSDGTANEKLFFGSGTQLSVL.

This clone has a count of ten or more. The chain uses TRBV30 and TRBJ1-1, with TRBD1 identical over 7 bases. CDR3 length: 12 residues. Per the germline V gene, CDR1 is GTSNPN and CDR2 is SVGIG (reference sequence). V was clipped by 5 bases and J by 4 bases; unmatched bases: 4. The CDR3 spells CAWAQGFTEAFF. DNA of the CDR3: TGTGCCTGGGCACAGGGGTTCACTGAAGCTTTCTTT.

This chain links TRBV7-2 with TRBJ2-3, with 10 bases aligning to TRBD1. J lost 6 bases, V lost 3 bases, and 6 bases had no gene match. The V gene's germline CDR1 is SGHTA and CDR2 FQGNSA. This CDR3 has 15 amino acids. The CDR3 sequence: CASSLGTGEGDTQYF. The CDR3 DNA is TGTGCCAGCAGCTTGGGGACAGGGGAGGGGGATACGCAGTATTTT.

The V call is TRBV14, the J call TRBJ2-1; tentatively, D is TRBD1 (5 bases). This CDR3 comprises 15 residues. V was shortened by 0 bases and J by 3 bases, with 9 bases between the two germline ends. Germline V gene lookup returns CDR1 SGHDN and CDR2 FVKESK. CDR3 sequence: CASSQDRVGYNEQFF. The CDR3 DNA follows: TGTGCCAGCAGCCAAGACAGGGTGGGCTACAATGAGCAGTTCTTC.

The J gene is TRBJ2-3, the V gene TRBV7-2; D unclear. The V end was cut by 0 bases, the J end by 7 bases, with 11 bases between. Germline V gives CDR1 SGHTA, CDR2 FQGNSA. CDR3 length: 14 amino acids. The CDR3: CASSLASRLNTQYF. CDR3 nucleotide sequence: TGTGCCAGCAGCTTAGCGAGTCGCCTTAATACGCAGTATTTT.

The rearrangement links TRBV27 to TRBJ1-3; D is ambiguous. The germline V gene has CDR1 MNHEY and CDR2 SMNVEV (reference sequence). Deletions cut 8 bases from V and 2 bases from J, with 7 bases between. CDR3 length: 12 residues. The CDR3 DNA reads as TGTGCCAGCGTGTCCACTGGAAACACCATATATTTT. Translated, it gives CASVSTGNTIYF.

This chain links TRBV10-2 with TRBJ2-7; 8 bases are shared with TRBD1. The germline gives CDR1 WSHSY, CDR2 SAAADI. V gave up 6 bases and J gave up 8 bases; unmatched junction bases: 12. The CDR3 sequence is 14 residues long. DNA for the CDR3: TGCGCCAGCAGCCGGGACAGGCTCAATGGAAAGCAGTACTTC. This sequence encodes CASSRDRLNGKQYF.

The rearrangement links TRBV19 to TRBJ2-1, with TRBD1 identical over 10 bases. This CDR3 is built from 15 residues. Looked up from germline, CDR1 is LNHDA and CDR2 is SQIVND (reference sequence). V dropped 3 bases and J dropped 8; count of bases not matched to a gene: 7. The DNA of the CDR3 is TGTGCCAGTAGTATCGGGAGACAGGGGGCAGATGAGCAGTTCTTC. The encoded protein is CASSIGRQGADEQFF.

This chain links TRBV5-6 with TRBJ2-3; D is ambiguous. V was shortened by 2 bases and J by 6 bases, with 7 bases between the two germline ends. CDR1 is SGHDT and CDR2 is YYEEEE in the germline V gene. The CDR3 consists of 12 residues. The CDR3 coding sequence is TGTGCCAGCAGCTTACCAGGTGATACGCAGTATTTT. Protein: CASSLPGDTQYF.

The genes are TRBV19 and TRBJ1-6, with a possible D match to TRBD1 (6 bases). This CDR3 spans 13 amino acids. Trimming removed 8 bases at V and 7 bases at J, with 12 bases between. Germline assignment: CDR1 LNHDA and CDR2 SQIVND (reference sequence). The CDR3 loop reads CASWGTGNSPLHF. The CDR3 coding sequence is TGTGCCAGTTGGGGAACAGGGAATTCACCCCTCCACTTT. Drawing the rest from reference TRBV19 and TRBJ1-6, the complete variable domain is DGGITQSPKYLFRKEGQNVTLSCEQNLNHDAMYWYRQDPGQGLRLIYYSQIVNDFQKGDIAEGYSVSREKKESFPLTVTSAQKNPTAFYLCASWGTGNSPLHFGNGTRLTVT.

The chain employs TRBV5-4 and TRBJ1-1; D call uncertain. Germline-derived CDR1 and CDR2 are SGHNT and YYREEE (reference sequence). The V end was cut by 7 bases, the J end by 1 base, with 11 bases between. The CDR3 consists of 13 residues. CDR3 nucleotide sequence: TGTGCCAGCGGCTGGAGGGCGAACACTGAAGCTTTCTTT. It is translated as CASGWRANTEAFF.

This sequence joins TRBV7-2 and TRBJ2-7; D is unresolved. This CDR3 is built from 14 residues. V lost 2 bases to trimming and J lost 6 bases, with 14 bases between them. In germline, CDR1 is SGHTA, CDR2 FQGNSA. The CDR3 loop is CASSLQDSKLEQYF. The CDR3 DNA reads as TGTGCCAGCAGCTTACAGGATTCCAAGCTCGAGCAGTACTTC.

J is TRBJ1-1 and V is TRBV6-1; maybe TRBD1 (5 bases). This CDR3 spans 13 amino acids. V lost 8 bases, J lost 1 base, and 11 bases lay in between. The germline CDR1 and CDR2 sequences are MNHNS and SASEGT. The CDR3 bases are TGTGCCAGCCGTACAACAGGGAACACTGAAGCTTTCTTT. This codes for CASRTTGNTEAFF.

The chain is built from TRBV19 and TRBJ1-6, with D tentatively TRBD1 (6 bases). This CDR3 contains 13 residues. The germline gives CDR1 LNHDA, CDR2 SQIVND (reference sequence). The V gene lost 7 bases and the J gene lost 6 bases, with 10 bases spanning the gap. Here the CDR3 DNA reads TGTGCCAGTACCACACAGGGTAATTCACCCCTCCACTTT. Amino acids: CASTTQGNSPLHF.

This clone has more than one count but fewer than ten. The V and J genes are TRBV7-2 and TRBJ2-1; maybe TRBD1 (5 bases). Germline values: CDR1 SGHTA, CDR2 FQGNSA. V was trimmed by 1 base and J by 7 bases, leaving 5 bases between them. The CDR3 consists of 12 residues. This chain's CDR3 is CASSLEGNEQFF. The CDR3 nucleotides read TGTGCCAGCAGCTTAGAGGGGAATGAGCAGTTCTTC.

The chain employs TRBV5-6 and TRBJ2-7; TRBD1 is a possible D gene (6 bases). The CDR3 contains 15 residues. V gave up 4 bases and J gave up 3 bases, with 17 bases separating them. Germline V lookup: CDR1 SGHDT, CDR2 YYEEEE. CDR3 in DNA: TGTGCCAGCAGCGGAACAGGGTCTCGAGGCTACGAGCAGTACTTC. Residues: CASSGTGSRGYEQYF.

CDR3 in DNA: TGTGCCAGCAGCGCAGGGGGCGGGAATAATGAAAAACTGTTTTTT. The encoded protein is CASSAGGGNNEKLFF. The chain has TRBV9 and TRBJ1-4; 8 positions match TRBD1. The CDR3 is 15 residues long. Germline values: CDR1 SGDLS, CDR2 YYNGEE. The J segment lost 4 bases and the V segment lost 3 bases, leaving 5 bases of the junction unmatched.